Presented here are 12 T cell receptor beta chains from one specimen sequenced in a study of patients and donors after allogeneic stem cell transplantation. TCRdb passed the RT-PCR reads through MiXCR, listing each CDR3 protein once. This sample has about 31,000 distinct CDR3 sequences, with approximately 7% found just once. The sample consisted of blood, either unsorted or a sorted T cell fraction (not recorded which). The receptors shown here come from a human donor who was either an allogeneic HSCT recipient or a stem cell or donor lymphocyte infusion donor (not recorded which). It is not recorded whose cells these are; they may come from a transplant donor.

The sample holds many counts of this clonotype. The CDR3 sequence: CASTPLMSGVSYNEQFF. The DNA for the CDR3 is TGTGCCAGCACCCCTCTGATGAGCGGGGTCTCCTACAATGAGCAGTTCTTC. The chain employs TRBV7-3 and TRBJ2-1; 7 bases match TRBD2. Per the germline V gene, CDR1 is SGHTA and CDR2 is FQGTGA. J lost 0 bases, V lost 7 bases, and 12 bases had no gene match. The CDR3 extends over 17 amino acids.

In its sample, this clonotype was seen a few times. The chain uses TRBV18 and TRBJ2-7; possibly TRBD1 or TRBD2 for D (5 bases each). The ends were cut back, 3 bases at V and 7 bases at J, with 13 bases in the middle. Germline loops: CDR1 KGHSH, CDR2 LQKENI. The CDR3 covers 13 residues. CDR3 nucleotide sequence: TGTGCCAGCTCACCGTTAGAGGGGAGTGAGCAGTACTTC. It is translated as CASSPLEGSEQYF. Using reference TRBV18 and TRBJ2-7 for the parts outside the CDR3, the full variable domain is NAGVMQNPRHLVRRRGQEARLRCSPMKGHSHVYWYRQLPEEGLKFMVYLQKENIIDESGMPKERFSAEFPKEGPSILRIQQVVRGDSAAYFCASSPLEGSEQYFGPGTRLTVT.

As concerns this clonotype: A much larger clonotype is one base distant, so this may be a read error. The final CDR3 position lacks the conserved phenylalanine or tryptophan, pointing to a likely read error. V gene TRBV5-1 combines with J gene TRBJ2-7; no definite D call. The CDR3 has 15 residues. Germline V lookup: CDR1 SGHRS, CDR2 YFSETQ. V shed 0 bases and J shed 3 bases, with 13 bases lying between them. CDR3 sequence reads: CASSLASTAVYEQYL. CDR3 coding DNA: TGCGCCAGCAGCTTGGCTTCTACAGCAGTCTACGAGCAGTACCTC.

CDR3 sequence (DNA): TGTGCCAGCAGTTACTGGAGCGCCTACGAGCAGTACTTC. It encodes CASSYWSAYEQYF. The rearrangement joins TRBV6-2 or TRBV6-3 to TRBJ2-7; D uncertain. Trimming shortened V by 1 base and J by 2 bases, and 6 bases separated the two germline ends. The CDR3 has 13 amino acids. Per germline, CDR1 MNHEY and CDR2 SVGEGT.

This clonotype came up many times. The CDR3, as DNA: TGTGCCAGCTCAATAAGGGGCGCAGAAAAACTGTTTTTT. This gives the protein CASSIRGAEKLFF. The V gene is TRBV18, the J gene TRBJ1-4; possibly TRBD1 for D (5 bases). Germline V gives CDR1 KGHSH, CDR2 LQKENI. This CDR3 has 13 residues. The V end was cut by 5 bases, the J end by 8 bases, with 12 bases between.

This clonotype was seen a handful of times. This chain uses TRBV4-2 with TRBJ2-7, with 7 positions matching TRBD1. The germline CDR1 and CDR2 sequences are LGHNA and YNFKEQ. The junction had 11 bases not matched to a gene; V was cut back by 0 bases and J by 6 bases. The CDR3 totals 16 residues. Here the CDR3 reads CASSQDSGTVVREQYF. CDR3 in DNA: TGTGCCAGCAGCCAAGATTCAGGGACAGTAGTTCGCGAGCAGTACTTC.

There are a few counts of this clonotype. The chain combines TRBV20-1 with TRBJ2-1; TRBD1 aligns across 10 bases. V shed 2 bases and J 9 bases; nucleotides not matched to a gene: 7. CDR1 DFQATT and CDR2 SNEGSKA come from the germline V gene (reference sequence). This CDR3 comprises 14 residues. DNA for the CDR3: TGCAGTGCTAGACGACAGGGGGCTATCGGTGAGCAGTTCTTC. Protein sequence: CSARRQGAIGEQFF.

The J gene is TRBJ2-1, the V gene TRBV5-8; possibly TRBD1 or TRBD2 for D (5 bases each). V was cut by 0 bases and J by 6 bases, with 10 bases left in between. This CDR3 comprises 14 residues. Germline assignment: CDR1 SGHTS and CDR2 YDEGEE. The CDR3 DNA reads TGTGCCAGCAGCTTGGAGAGGGGCCGCAATGAGCAGTTCTTC. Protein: CASSLERGRNEQFF.

CDR3 nucleotide sequence: TGTGCCAGCAGACTAGCTCTAGGGACCCAGTACTTC. This gives the protein CASRLALGTQYF. This chain links TRBV28 with TRBJ2-5; the D gene is possibly TRBD2 (6 bases). The ends were cut back, 6 bases at V and 7 bases at J, with 12 bases in the middle. The CDR3 is made up of 12 amino acids. Per the germline V gene, CDR1 is MDHEN and CDR2 is SYDVKM.

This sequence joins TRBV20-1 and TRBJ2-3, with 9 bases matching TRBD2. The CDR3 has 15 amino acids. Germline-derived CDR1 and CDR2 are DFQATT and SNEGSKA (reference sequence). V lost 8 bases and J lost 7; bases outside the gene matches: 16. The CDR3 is CSFPRRTSAANTQYF. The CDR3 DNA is TGCAGTTTCCCGAGACGGACTAGCGCGGCAAATACGCAGTATTTT.

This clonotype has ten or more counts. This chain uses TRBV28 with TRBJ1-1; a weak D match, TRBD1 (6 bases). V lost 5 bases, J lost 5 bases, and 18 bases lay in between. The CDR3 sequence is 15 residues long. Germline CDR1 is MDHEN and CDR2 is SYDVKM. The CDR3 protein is CASSPPWGGLTEAFF. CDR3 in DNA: TGTGCCAGCAGTCCTCCTTGGGGGGGCCTGACTGAAGCTTTCTTT.

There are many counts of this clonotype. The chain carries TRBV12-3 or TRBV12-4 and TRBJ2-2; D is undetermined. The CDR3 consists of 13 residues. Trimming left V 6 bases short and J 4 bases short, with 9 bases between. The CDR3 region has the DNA TGTGCCAGCAGGCCCGACGGCACCGGGGAGCTGTTTTTT. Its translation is CASRPDGTGELFF.